A single sample is the source of the 29 T cell receptor beta chains below, sequenced in a study of post-analysis software for immune sequencing data (dated by TCRdb to 2015 to 2017). Libraries were built with PCR. Reads for this sample came from an Illumina HiSeq 2500. To reduce PCR and sequencing biases, unique molecular identifiers were incorporated into the TCR beta cDNA libraries. The raw public data were reprocessed by TCRdb itself: fastp quality trimming at Q25, MiXCR clonotype calling, in-frame beta chains only. Entries that share a CDR3 protein sequence are merged under the most common genes and DNA. This sample gives about 810,000 distinct CDR3 sequences in total; roughly half of them show up just once. Approximately 4.3% of the sample is in the top ten clones. Overall study results and their limits: Roughly 5 TRBV segments, including TRBV5-6, TRBV5-1 and TRBV20-1, were significantly more frequent in patients than controls.

These receptors have no known antigen. Material for sequencing was blood. All receptors derive from a girl aged 10 to 17 with multiple sclerosis.

This sequence joins TRBV6-5 and TRBJ2-7, with TRBD2 matching over 9 bases. The closer fit of TRBJ2-5 to the DNA end suggests the J call may be wrong. CDR3 length: 17 amino acids. The germline gives CDR1 MNHEY, CDR2 SVGAGI. This chain's CDR3 is CASSFSLSGSGRETQYF. Written as DNA, the CDR3 is TGTGCCAGCAGTTTTTCCCTTAGCGGGAGCGGGCGAGAGACCCAGTACTTC.

The chain combines TRBV2 with TRBJ2-1; TRBD2 matches at 10 bases. There are 16 residues in the CDR3. Trimming took 6 bases from V and 2 from J; bases not matched to a gene: 7. Per the germline V gene, CDR1 is SNHLY and CDR2 is FYNNEI. The CDR3 reads CASRVAGGQAYNEQFF. CDR3 coding DNA: TGTGCCAGCAGGGTAGCGGGGGGCCAGGCCTACAATGAGCAGTTCTTC.

About this clonotype: A much larger clone is a single base away; this may be a read error. The rearrangement links TRBV5-1 to TRBJ2-4; D perhaps matches TRBD2 (5 bases). The end of the DNA aligns better with TRBJ2-7, so the J call may be wrong. Per the germline V gene, CDR1 is SGHRS and CDR2 is YFSETQ. The CDR3 has 12 residues. The CDR3 sequence is CANSLEGSEQYF. The CDR3 bases are TGCGCCAACAGCTTGGAAGGGAGCGAGCAGTACTTC.

V and J are TRBV18 and TRBJ2-3; 7 nucleotides line up with TRBD2. Germline V gives CDR1 KGHSH, CDR2 LQKENI. The CDR3 is 16 residues long. The V segment lost 4 bases and the J segment 1 base; nucleotides outside the gene matches: 8. DNA of the CDR3: TGTGCCAGCTCACGCCGCGTAGCGGGTGGCACAGATACGCAGTATTTT. Translating it yields CASSRRVAGGTDTQYF.

V gene TRBV10-2 combines with J gene TRBJ2-2; no clear D. The CDR3 covers 14 residues. Between the trimmed V and J ends, which lost 3 bases and 1 base, there was a span of 6 bases. The germline gives CDR1 WSHSY, CDR2 SAAADI. Here the CDR3 DNA reads TGCGCCAGCAGTGATAACTGGAACACCGGGGAGCTGTTTTTT. Encoded protein: CASSDNWNTGELFF.

In this sample, this clonotype turned up a few times. The chain couples TRBV7-8 to TRBJ2-7; no definite D call. CDR1 and CDR2 (germline): SGHVS, FQNEAQ. The germline V and J ends were trimmed by 2 bases and 5 bases, with 7 bases remaining between them. This CDR3 spans 12 amino acids. The CDR3 region is CASSLMQNEQYF. For the CDR3, the DNA is TGTGCCAGCAGCTTAATGCAGAACGAGCAGTACTTC.

The chain carries TRBV7-9 and TRBJ1-2; TRBD1 agrees at 8 bases. The CDR3 is 15 amino acids. Germline V gene sequence: CDR1 SEHNR, CDR2 FQNEAQ (reference sequence). V gave up 5 bases and J gave up 4 bases; unmatched junction bases: 9. The CDR3 DNA follows: TGTGCCAGCAGCGCCTCGGGACAGGTGTTCTATGGCTACACCTTC. It translates to CASSASGQVFYGYTF.

This clonotype has more than one count but fewer than ten. CDR3 sequence (DNA): TGCGCCAGCAGCTTGGCGGCGGGGAGAGATACGCAGTATTTT. Residues: CASSLAAGRDTQYF. V is TRBV5-1 and J is TRBJ2-3; perhaps TRBD2 as D (6 bases). The germline V and J ends were trimmed by 0 bases and 5 bases, with 10 bases remaining between them. The germline CDR1 and CDR2 sequences are SGHRS and YFSETQ. The CDR3 runs 14 residues.

Regarding this clonotype: The germline gene is not matched at one end of the junction; a read error may be the cause. The CDR3 protein is CSARTAGTAKSIQYF. The CDR3 DNA sequence: TGCAGTGCTAGAACAGCCGGGACAGCTAAAAGCATTCAGTACTTC. The chain combines TRBV20-1 with TRBJ2-7, with 7 nucleotides matching TRBD1. The DNA matches TRBJ2-4 better at its end, which makes the J call doubtful. Per germline, CDR1 DFQATT and CDR2 SNEGSKA (reference sequence). This CDR3 comprises 15 residues.

This clonotype was found a few times. This chain links TRBV5-1 with TRBJ2-1, with 10 bases lining up with TRBD1. The V and J ends lost 1 base and 8 bases, in that order; junction bases with no gene match: 9. Germline CDR1 SGHRS, CDR2 YFSETQ. The CDR3 spans 16 residues. CDR3 sequence: CASSLSDRGRWDEQFF. CDR3 coding DNA: TGCGCCAGCAGCTTGTCTGACAGGGGGCGTTGGGATGAGCAGTTCTTC.

V and J are TRBV5-5 and TRBJ2-1; 10 bases line up with TRBD2. CDR1 is SGHKS and CDR2 is YYEKEE in the germline V gene (reference sequence). The length of the CDR3 is 17 residues. V lost 3 bases and J lost 11; bases outside the gene matches: 17. The CDR3 here is CASSSRKSGRAEGQQFF. The CDR3 nucleotides are TGTGCCAGCAGCTCCCGGAAGAGCGGGAGGGCCGAGGGCCAGCAGTTCTTC. Complete variable domain (other parts from reference TRBV5-5 and TRBJ2-1): DAGVTQSPTHLIKTRGQQVTLRCSPISGHKSVSWYQQVLGQGPQFIFQYYEKEERGRGNFPDRFSARQFPNYSSELNVNALLLGDSALYLCASSSRKSGRAEGQQFFGPGTRLTVL.

This clonotype occurred once. V and J are TRBV20-1 and TRBJ2-7; D unclear. CDR1 is DFQATT and CDR2 is SNEGSKA in the germline V gene (reference sequence). This CDR3 comprises 13 residues. V was shortened by 5 bases and J by 1 base, with 12 bases between the two germline ends. In DNA form, the CDR3 reads TGCAGTGCTCTCTTATCTGAATCCTACGAGCAGTACTTC. It translates to CSALLSESYEQYF.

CDR3 loop: CSVDFRVGNQPQHF. For the CDR3, the DNA is TGCAGCGTTGATTTCAGGGTAGGCAATCAGCCCCAGCATTTT. V gene TRBV29-1 combines with J gene TRBJ1-5; D possibly corresponds to TRBD1 (5 bases). This CDR3 region has 14 residues. The germline gives CDR1 SQVTM, CDR2 ANQGSEA. V was pared by 3 bases and J by 2 bases, with 11 bases between.

On this clonotype itself: This CDR3 fails to terminate in the conserved phenylalanine or tryptophan, so it likely reflects a read error. The chain is built from TRBV12-3 or TRBV12-4 and TRBJ2-7, with TRBD2 as a possible D gene (6 bases). The V and J ends lost 5 bases and 3 bases respectively, with 8 bases between them. The CDR3 has 12 residues. The CDR3 DNA is TGTGCCAGCAGTGAGGACTACTACGAGCAGTACTTA. It specifies CASSEDYYEQYL.

The CDR3 reads CASSDSGGRDYNEQFF. In DNA, the CDR3 is TGTGCCAGCAGTGACTCTGGCGGGAGGGATTACAATGAGCAGTTCTTC. The chain links TRBV6-4 to TRBJ2-1, with 9 bases matching TRBD2. Trimming took 0 bases from V and 4 from J; bases not matched to a gene: 4. CDR3 length: 16 amino acids. Germline V gives CDR1 MRHNA, CDR2 SNTAGT.

The chain is built from TRBV6-5 and TRBJ2-7; tentative D call: TRBD1 (5 bases). The CDR3 runs to 13 residues. V was clipped by 6 bases and J by 7 bases, with 16 bases between them. Germline CDR1 and CDR2: MNHEY and SVGAGI. DNA of the CDR3: TGTGCCAGCAGGTACGTAGGGGCAGGGGAGCAGTACTTC. It encodes CASRYVGAGEQYF.

This clonotype was counted only a few times. The chain is built from TRBV5-1 and TRBJ2-1; 11 nucleotides align to TRBD2. Trimming removed 4 bases from V and 5 bases from J; junction bases left unmatched: 5. The CDR3 consists of 15 residues. The V gene's germline CDR1 is SGHRS and CDR2 YFSETQ. The CDR3 reads CASSHGLAGDNEQFF. The CDR3 DNA sequence: TGCGCCAGCAGCCATGGACTAGCGGGCGACAATGAGCAGTTCTTC.

The chain recombines TRBV7-9 with TRBJ1-2, with D uncertain. CDR1 is SEHNR, CDR2 FQNEAQ, per germline (reference sequence). The CDR3 extends over 14 amino acids. V was shortened by 2 bases and J by 7 bases, with 14 bases between the two germline ends. CDR3: CASSLLSAGGGYTF. Here the CDR3 DNA reads TGTGCCAGCAGCTTATTGAGCGCCGGAGGTGGCTACACCTTC.

This clonotype was seen more than once but under ten times. The genes are TRBV29-1 and TRBJ1-2; 7 nucleotides line up with TRBD1. Germline trimming cut 6 bases from V and 2 bases from J; bases unmatched to any gene: 9. Germline V gives CDR1 SQVTM, CDR2 ANQGSEA. The CDR3 extends over 14 amino acids. The CDR3 DNA reads as TGCAGCGTCGGACAGGTTAGGTCGAACTATGGCTACACCTTC. Its protein product is CSVGQVRSNYGYTF.

The chain's CDR3 is CASSFLAGGPLEQYF. The CDR3 region has the DNA TGTGCCAGCAGTTTTCTTGCGGGAGGGCCTCTCGAGCAGTACTTC. This chain joins TRBV12-3 or TRBV12-4 and TRBJ2-4, with 9 bases matching TRBD2. Judging by the DNA end, TRBJ2-7 fits better; the J call may be wrong. The CDR3 loop spans 15 amino acids.

This clonotype was seen only a few times. The CDR3 DNA is TGCGCCAGCAGCTCCGGACTAGCGGGAGGGTTTGACAACATTCAGTACTTC. The encoded protein is CASSSGLAGGFDNIQYF. V is TRBV5-1 and J is TRBJ2-5; 15 positions agree with TRBD2. The DNA end favors TRBJ2-4, so the J call may be wrong. This CDR3 spans 17 amino acids. CDR1 SGHRS and CDR2 YFSETQ come from the germline V gene.

DNA for the CDR3: TGCAGCGTTGAAGATCGGGCTAGCGGGCCACAAGTCCAAGAGACCCAGTACTTC. Its translation is CSVEDRASGPQVQETQYF. J is TRBJ2-5 and V is TRBV29-1; 8 nucleotides agree with TRBD2. Per the germline V gene, CDR1 is SQVTM and CDR2 is ANQGSEA. The CDR3 spans 18 residues. J was trimmed by 1 base and V by 0 bases; bases with no gene match: 13.

The genes are TRBV6-1 and TRBJ2-5; 7 bases agree with TRBD1. The J segment lost 11 bases and the V segment lost 8 bases, leaving 23 bases of the junction unmatched. CDR3 length: 16 residues. Germline-derived CDR1 and CDR2 are MNHNS and SASEGT. The CDR3 sequence is CASGPDETTGAREQYF. The DNA of the CDR3 is TGTGCCAGCGGGCCCGACGAAACTACAGGGGCGAGGGAGCAGTACTTC.

The chain uses TRBV7-2 and TRBJ2-3; 7 bases agree with TRBD2. The CDR3 length is 15 residues. Losses at the gene ends were 3 bases for V and 10 bases for J; bases not matched to a gene: 13. Germline-derived CDR1 and CDR2 are SGHTA and FQGNSA. CDR3 DNA: TGTGCCAGCAGCTTCCAACCGACTAGCCCCGTTGCGCAGTATTTT. Amino acid sequence: CASSFQPTSPVAQYF.

This clonotype was counted a single time. The chain uses TRBV10-3 and TRBJ2-1; 11 nucleotides line up with TRBD2. Germline V CDR1 and CDR2: ENHRY, SYGVKD. V lost 4 bases to trimming and J lost 8 bases; unmatched junction nucleotides: 7. The CDR3 sequence is 15 residues long. The CDR3 DNA sequence: TGTGCCATCAGTGTTACTAGCGGGGGACGGGATGAGCAGTTCTTC. It encodes CAISVTSGGRDEQFF.

The V and J genes are TRBV10-3 and TRBJ2-5; TRBD1 aligns across 8 bases. This CDR3 is built from 16 residues. Germline V gene lookup returns CDR1 ENHRY and CDR2 SYGVKD. Trimming took 0 bases from V and 2 from J; bases not matched to a gene: 5. The CDR3 nucleotides read TGTGCCATCAGTGAGTCGAGACAGGGGCTACAAGAGACCCAGTACTTC. Its protein product is CAISESRQGLQETQYF.

This chain connects TRBV5-1 to TRBJ1-2; TRBD1 might be the D (5 bases). The CDR3 spans 14 residues. Per the germline V gene, CDR1 is SGHRS and CDR2 is YFSETQ. The V and J ends lost 5 bases and 7 bases respectively, with 18 bases between them. The CDR3: CASSSTGLQGGYTF. The CDR3 DNA sequence: TGCGCCAGCAGTAGTACGGGCCTGCAGGGTGGCTACACCTTC. Looking up the rest from reference TRBV5-1 and TRBJ1-2 gives the full variable domain: KAGVTQTPRYLIKTRGQQVTLSCSPISGHRSVSWYQQTPGQGLQFLFEYFSETQRNKGNFPGRFSGRQFSNSRSEMNVSTLELGDSALYLCASSSTGLQGGYTFGSGTRLTVV.

The table lists this clonotype with a few counts. The CDR3 nucleotides read TGTGCCAGCAGCTTCACCGGGCTAGCGCCAACCCCCTCCTACAATGAGCAGTTCTTC. This gives the protein CASSFTGLAPTPSYNEQFF. The V and J genes are TRBV5-5 and TRBJ2-1, with D perhaps TRBD2 (6 bases). V was cut by 2 bases and J by 0 bases, with 21 bases left in between. CDR3 length: 19 amino acids. Germline loops: CDR1 SGHKS, CDR2 YYEKEE (reference sequence).

The rearrangement links TRBV5-1 to TRBJ2-7; TRBD1 matches at 9 bases. V was pared by 0 bases and J by 8 bases, with 18 bases of the junction left unmatched. The CDR3 is made up of 18 amino acids. Germline CDR1 reads SGHRS; CDR2 reads YFSETQ. Here the CDR3 reads CASSLGGSGTGPSTKQYF. The CDR3 DNA reads TGCGCCAGCAGCTTGGGGGGGTCCGGGACAGGGCCATCTACGAAGCAGTACTTC.